This entry describes one T cell receptor (beta chain). What it recognizes is unknown. Germline values: CDR1 SGHRS, CDR2 YFSETQ. The CDR3 runs 15 residues. With V trimmed by 0 bases and J by 5 bases, 5 bases remained unmatched. The repertoire was sequenced with immunoSEQ multiplex PCR; TCRdb's copy has only in-frame clones and lacks some. The data hold under 150,000 clones, with roughly 90% observed a single time. The data originate from a study of identifying expanded T cells in peripheral blood. Healthy donors had no documented immune events, such as infections, while sampled. General study points: Technical replicates showed around 1.1 changed clones; about 2 weeks around 15; four weeks 19.

Material for sequencing was blood. The chain has TRBV5-1 and TRBJ2-1; 7 nucleotides agree with TRBD2. The sequence was obtained from a person aged 18 to 69 in good health. The CDR3 loop reads CASSLVASGHNEQFF. CDR3 DNA sequence: TGCGCCAGCAGCTTGGTGGCTAGCGGACACAATGAGCAGTTCTTC.